A selection of T cell receptor beta chains follows, all from one sample in a study of blood T cell repertoires in COVID-19. Profiling relied on immunoSEQ multiplex PCR, and the TCRdb table lists in-frame clones only, not all of them. The sample lists roughly 100,000 clones; about 88% were seen once. The sample consisted of peripheral blood. The source is a human donor in a cohort sampled during active COVID-19. CDR3s include the opening cysteine and the closing phenylalanine or tryptophan. A D gene is named only where the DNA matches it firmly. Size is omitted from some rows. Given values are once, few, many or a class for expanded clones.

NA	TRBV6-2/TRBV6-3	TRBJ2-7	NA	CASSYFQGNEQYF	TGTGCCAGCAGTTACTTCCAGGGGAACGAGCAGTACTTC
NA	TRBV11-2	TRBJ2-5	NA	CASSSRGVEGETQYF	TGTGCCAGCAGCTCCAGGGGGGTAGAGGGGGAGACCCAGTACTTC
NA	TRBV12-3/TRBV12-4	TRBJ1-2	NA	CASSIIQGGPF	TGTGCCAGCAGTATAATACAGGGAGGGCCCTTC
NA	TRBV6-5	TRBJ1-2	TRBD1	CASRPGQGTYYGYTF	TGTGCCAGCAGACCGGGACAGGGAACATACTATGGCTACACCTTC
NA	TRBV27	TRBJ2-3	NA	CASSPSRRSTDTQYF	TGTGCCAGCAGCCCCTCACGGAGATCCACAGATACGCAGTATTTT
NA	TRBV18	TRBJ2-5	NA	CASSPRMEGLGETQYF	TGTGCCAGCTCACCAAGGATGGAGGGTCTAGGAGAGACCCAGTACTTC
NA	TRBV3-1/TRBV3-2	TRBJ2-1	NA	CASSPAYSYNEQFF	TGTGCCAGCAGCCCCGCCTACTCCTACAATGAGCAGTTCTTC
NA	TRBV5-3	TRBJ1-3	NA	CARSLSGAQWGTIYF	TGTGCCAGAAGCTTATCAGGGGCCCAGTGGGGCACCATATATTTT
NA	TRBV18	TRBJ2-7	NA	CASSPSSYEQYF	TGTGCCAGCTCCCCCAGCTCCTACGAGCAGTACTTC
NA	TRBV11-3	TRBJ2-5	NA	CASSPGTGNQETQYF	TGTGCCAGCAGCCCAGGAACAGGGAACCAAGAGACCCAGTACTTC
NA	TRBV29-1	TRBJ2-1	NA	CSVEDPGEGTLNEQFF	TGCAGCGTTGAAGATCCGGGGGAAGGGACTCTCAATGAGCAGTTCTTC
NA	TRBV6-1	TRBJ2-3	NA	CASSEWGGSGGTDTQYF	TGTGCCAGCAGTGAGTGGGGCGGTAGCGGAGGCACAGATACGCAGTATTTT
NA	TRBV20-1	TRBJ1-1	NA	CSAGRAFF	TGCAGTGCTGGGAGAGCTTTCTTT
once	TRBV14	TRBJ2-3	TRBD2	CASSRQAGAEDTQYF	TGTGCCAGCAGCCGGCAGGCGGGAGCTGAAGATACGCAGTATTTT
NA	TRBV5-1	TRBJ1-5	NA	CASSLQGYSNQPQHF	TGCGCCAGCAGCTTACAGGGATATAGCAATCAGCCCCAGCATTTT
once	TRBV3-1/TRBV3-2	TRBJ2-3	TRBD1	CASSRTGTGGGTDTQYF	TGTGCCAGCAGCCGCACCGGGACAGGGGGCGGGACAGATACGCAGTATTTT
NA	TRBV9	TRBJ1-3	NA	CASSVGGGFNAGNTIYF	TGTGCCAGCAGCGTAGGGGGAGGCTTTAACGCTGGAAACACCATATATTTT
NA	TRBV11-2	TRBJ1-1	NA	CASSLFGGSTEAFF	TGTGCCAGCAGCTTATTCGGGGGTAGCACTGAAGCTTTCTTT
NA	TRBV28	TRBJ2-1	NA	CASSPQSESSYNEQFF	TGTGCCAGCAGTCCCCAGAGCGAGAGCTCCTACAATGAGCAGTTCTTC
NA	TRBV7-9	TRBJ2-7	TRBD2	CASAMGLAGGEQYF	TGTGCCAGCGCGATGGGACTAGCGGGAGGCGAGCAGTACTTC
once	TRBV29-1	TRBJ2-7	NA	CSVEERDYEQYF	TGCAGCGTTGAAGAGCGAGATTACGAGCAGTACTTC
NA	TRBV7-3	TRBJ2-7	TRBD1	CASSPGTGGNEQYF	TGTGCCAGCAGCCCCGGGACAGGGGGAAACGAGCAGTACTTC
NA	TRBV7-9	TRBJ2-5	TRBD2	CASSPGSGGPQETQYF	TGTGCCAGCAGCCCGGGGAGCGGGGGACCTCAAGAGACCCAGTACTTC
NA	TRBV15	TRBJ1-3	NA	CATSRVTQSSGNTIYF	TGTGCCACCAGCAGAGTAACACAGAGCTCTGGAAACACCATATATTTT
NA	TRBV3-1/TRBV3-2	TRBJ1-5	NA	CASSGTENQPQHF	TGTGCCAGCAGCGGGACTGAGAATCAGCCCCAGCATTTT
NA	TRBV6-4	TRBJ1-4	NA	CASSEGQGEKLFF	TGTGCCAGCAGTGAGGGGCAGGGCGAAAAACTGTTTTTT
NA	TRBV2	TRBJ2-7	NA	CASSESRQASYEQYF	TGTGCCAGCAGTGAATCCCGACAGGCCTCCTACGAGCAGTACTTC
NA	TRBV5-1	TRBJ2-7	NA	CASRGAGIEQYF	TGCGCCAGCAGGGGAGCGGGCATCGAGCAGTACTTC
NA	TRBV3-1/TRBV3-2	TRBJ1-2	NA	CASSPPVLSGYTF	TGTGCCAGCAGCCCGCCGGTGTTGAGTGGCTACACCTTC